The T cell receptor beta chain under discussion was sequenced for a study of blood T cell repertoires in COVID-19. Germline loops: CDR1 SGDLS, CDR2 YYNGEE. This CDR3 is built from 14 residues. V shed 3 bases, J shed 5 bases, and the junction held 6 bases outside the gene matches. Assay used: immunoSEQ multiplex PCR; TCRdb lists only in-frame clones, some missing. The sample has 90,000 to 110,000 clones; around 83% are singletons. J is TRBJ2-5 and V is TRBV9; TRBD1 matches 8 bases. The source of this sequence is a woman older than 75 with acute or convalescent COVID-19. The sequenced material came from peripheral blood. CDR3 nucleotide sequence: TGTGCCAGCAGCGATGGACAGGGCTACGAGACCCAGTACTTC. Protein: CASSDGQGYETQYF.